Listed below are T cell receptor beta chains from one sample, sequenced in a study of identical twins. In TCRdb, the 5' RACE reads were re-called with MiXCR into one record per CDR3 protein. This sample carries about 340,000 distinct CDR3 sequences, around 12% of them seen once, and the ten largest clones take more than 6%. Another study also made use of these data, one on yellow fever vaccine responses in identical twins.

The sequenced sample consisted of CD8+ T cells sorted from blood. These receptors came from a young woman in good health. Each CDR3 is given with its conserved first and last residue. The order of the fields is V gene, J gene, clone size, D gene, CDR3 DNA, CDR3 protein. The D gene is left open where the match is weak. For some rows the clone size is stated as once, few or many, or as a class when expanded; others skip it.

>TRBV5-1|TRBJ2-5|.|TRBD2
TGCGCCAGCAGCTCCCTAGCGGGGGAGAACCAAGAGACCCAGTACTTC
CASSSLAGENQETQYF
>TRBV20-1|TRBJ2-1|.|TRBD2
TGCAGTGCTAGAAAGGGCGGGAGACATAATGAGCAGTTCTTC
CSARKGGRHNEQFF
>TRBV13|TRBJ1-2|few|TRBD1
TGTGCCAGCAGCTCGACGGAGGGGTGGACAGGCTATGGCTACACCTTC
CASSSTEGWTGYGYTF
>TRBV2|TRBJ1-2|.|.
TGTGCCAGCAGTGAAGAAAGGGACCCCTATGGCTACACCTTC
CASSEERDPYGYTF
>TRBV15|TRBJ2-7|few|.
TGTGCCACCGGGGATAGCGACTACGAGCAGTACTTC
CATGDSDYEQYF
>TRBV5-5|TRBJ2-5|many|.
TGTGCCAGCAGCTTGGGGCAGAAAGAGACCCAGTACTTC
CASSLGQKETQYF
>TRBV9|TRBJ2-4|few|.
TGTGCCAGCAGCCCGGGCGCGGTGGAGTCCAAAAACATTCAGTACTTC
CASSPGAVESKNIQYF
>TRBV11-2|TRBJ2-3|few|.
TGTGCCAGCAGCCAGAGTGGTACAGATACGCAGTATTTT
CASSQSGTDTQYF
>TRBV25-1|TRBJ1-4|many|.
TGTGCCAGCAGTGAAACACCGGAGTTGGGTAATGAAAAACTGTTTTTT
CASSETPELGNEKLFF
>TRBV4-2|TRBJ2-1|.|TRBD2
TGTGCCAGCAGCCAACGACTAGCGGGGGACCTAGGTGAGCAGTTCTTC
CASSQRLAGDLGEQFF
>TRBV3-1|TRBJ1-5|.|.
TGTGCCAGCAGCCAAGTCCTCGATCAGCCCCAGCATTTT
CASSQVLDQPQHF
>TRBV10-3|TRBJ1-2|.|TRBD1
TGTGCCATCAGTGAGTCAGCGACAGGGACTAACTATGGCTACACCTTC
CAISESATGTNYGYTF
>TRBV12-3/TRBV12-4|TRBJ2-4|few|TRBD2
TGTGCCAGCAGTTTGAGACTAGCGGGAGCCAAAAACATTCAGTACTTC
CASSLRLAGAKNIQYF
>TRBV4-1|TRBJ2-5|few|TRBD1
TGCGCCAGCAGCCACGAACAGGGGGCGCAGCAAGAGACCCAGTACTTC
CASSHEQGAQQETQYF
>TRBV7-7|TRBJ2-3|many|.
TGTGCCAGCAGCTTAGCGCTCGGGAGTGGGGCAGATACGCAGTATTTT
CASSLALGSGADTQYF
>TRBV4-2|TRBJ1-6|.|.
TGTGCCAGCAGCCCAACAGGAGGAGGCTCACCCCTCCACTTT
CASSPTGGGSPLHF
>TRBV29-1|TRBJ2-1|many|.
TGCAGCGTTGAAGTGGAGGGCGGGAACACCCACAATGAGCAGTTCTTC
CSVEVEGGNTHNEQFF
>TRBV27|TRBJ1-5|.|.
TGTGCCAGCAGTAACGACAGGAATCAGCCCCAGCATTTT
CASSNDRNQPQHF
>TRBV11-1|TRBJ2-3|.|.
TGTGCCAGCAGCTTTTGGTCAGATACGCAGTATTTT
CASSFWSDTQYF
>TRBV27|TRBJ2-1|.|TRBD2
TGTGCCAGCAGTTCGCCCGGGACTAGCGGCTCCTACAATGAGCAGTTCTTC
CASSSPGTSGSYNEQFF
>TRBV7-9|TRBJ2-7|.|TRBD1
TGTGCCAGCAGCTTAGGCGCGGACAGGGTGGGCGAGCAGTACTTC
CASSLGADRVGEQYF
>TRBV10-2|TRBJ2-1|few|.
TGCGCCAGCAGTGAGCTAAGCTCCTACAATGAGCAGTTCTTC
CASSELSSYNEQFF
>TRBV28|TRBJ2-1|.|.
TGTGCCAGCGGGACGGGACTCACGGGAGATGAGCAGTTCTTC
CASGTGLTGDEQFF
>TRBV11-2|TRBJ2-5|few|.
TGTGCCAGCAGCTTAGCAACAGGGATCCAAGAGACCCAGTACTTC
CASSLATGIQETQYF
>TRBV28|TRBJ2-5|few|.
TGTGCCAGCAGCTATAACGGGGGTCTCCTCGGAGAGACCCAGTACTTC
CASSYNGGLLGETQYF
>TRBV7-9|TRBJ1-5|.|.
TGTGCCAGCAGCTCGACCGACACCAATCAGCCCCAGCATTTT
CASSSTDTNQPQHF
>TRBV20-1|TRBJ2-1|many|.
TGCAGTGCCCACCAGGGGGGCTCCTACAATGAGCAGTTCTTC
CSAHQGGSYNEQFF
>TRBV25-1|TRBJ2-6|.|.
TGTGCCAGCAGTGACAAACAGCGTTTCTCTGGGGCCAACGTCCTGACTTTC
CASSDKQRFSGANVLTF
>TRBV20-1|TRBJ2-1|many|.
TGCAGTGCTAGAGATATGGGGACATACTACAATGAGCAGTTCTTC
CSARDMGTYYNEQFF
>TRBV7-8|TRBJ2-1|once|TRBD2
TGTGCCAGCAGCTTAACCGAGACTAGCGGGGGAAACAATGAGCAGTTCTTC
CASSLTETSGGNNEQFF
>TRBV5-5|TRBJ2-5|.|.
TGTGCCAGCAGAGGGGGGGTTATCGGAGAGACCCAGTACTTC
CASRGGVIGETQYF
>TRBV9|TRBJ2-3|once|.
TGTGCCAGCAGCTCCCCGGGCGCCCCAGATACGCAGTATTTT
CASSSPGAPDTQYF
>TRBV5-1|TRBJ2-1|.|TRBD2
TGCGCCAGCAGCTGGCGAGGGACTAGCTCGTACAATGAGCAGTTCTTC
CASSWRGTSSYNEQFF
>TRBV3-1|TRBJ2-6|.|TRBD1
TGTGCCACCTGCCAAGCCGGGGACAGGGACCACTCTGGGGCCAACGTCCTGACTTTC
CATCQAGDRDHSGANVLTF
>TRBV28|TRBJ2-3|few|.
TGTGCCAGCAGTTCATGGTTCCGGGGGACAGACACAGATACGCAGTATTTT
CASSSWFRGTDTDTQYF
>TRBV20-1|TRBJ2-3|.|TRBD2
TGCAGTGCTAGACTAGCGGCGGTCTCTTTTGACCCCCTTACGCAGTATTTT
CSARLAAVSFDPLTQYF
>TRBV29-1|TRBJ2-7|.|.
TGCAGCGTTGAGCCGGGACTGGGAGACTACGAGCAGTACTTC
CSVEPGLGDYEQYF
>TRBV5-1|TRBJ2-6|few|.
TGCGCCAGCAGCTTGAGGGCCTCGGGGACTTCTGGGGCCAACGTCCTGACTTTC
CASSLRASGTSGANVLTF
>TRBV20-1|TRBJ2-5|.|.
TGCAGTGCCACCGACTCTCTAAGTACGGGAGAGGAGACCCAGTACTTC
CSATDSLSTGEETQYF
>TRBV6-1|TRBJ2-2|.|TRBD1
TGTGCCAGCAAGGACAGGGCGAACACCGGGGAGCTGTTTTTT
CASKDRANTGELFF
>TRBV7-9|TRBJ2-1|few|.
TGTGCCAGCAGCTTAGGGTACATTCAGTTCTTC
CASSLGYIQFF
>TRBV7-9|TRBJ2-1|.|.
TGTGCCAGCAGCTTAGTTTTCGGCTATGAGCAGTTCTTC
CASSLVFGYEQFF
>TRBV5-6|TRBJ2-2|.|.
TGTGCCAGCAGCCAGGGGTTGCCCGGGGAGCTGTTTTTT
CASSQGLPGELFF
>TRBV7-8|TRBJ1-5|many|.
TGTGCCAGCAGCTTAGAAAGGGTAGGGGGCAATCAGCCCCAGCATTTT
CASSLERVGGNQPQHF
>TRBV7-9|TRBJ1-1|few|.
TGTGCCAGCAGCCCCCCTGGTAACACTGAAGCTTTCTTT
CASSPPGNTEAFF
>TRBV10-3|TRBJ1-2|.|.
TGTGCCATCAGTGATAGAGGGATCCATGCTGGCTACACCTTC
CAISDRGIHAGYTF
>TRBV7-9|TRBJ2-7|.|TRBD2
TGTGCCAGCAGTTCCGTAGCGGGTTCCACCTACGAGCAGTACTTC
CASSSVAGSTYEQYF
>TRBV27|TRBJ1-1|.|.
TGTGCCAGCAGCTCACTGGTGGCAAACACTGAAGCTTTCTTT
CASSSLVANTEAFF
>TRBV5-1|TRBJ2-3|many|.
TGCGCCAGCAGCTTGGAGGCAACAGATACGCAGTATTTT
CASSLEATDTQYF
>TRBV11-2|TRBJ1-1|few|TRBD1
TGTGCCAGCAGCCCACGACAAGACAGGGGACCTGAAGCTTTCTTT
CASSPRQDRGPEAFF
>TRBV7-9|TRBJ2-3|many|TRBD2
TGTGCCAGCAGCTCCACAGCGGGAGGGCCCACAGATACGCAGTATTTT
CASSSTAGGPTDTQYF
>TRBV7-8|TRBJ2-1|many|TRBD1
TGTGCCAGCAGTGCGACAGGGAGCTCCTACAATGAGCAGTTCTTC
CASSATGSSYNEQFF
>TRBV15|TRBJ2-3|many|.
TGTGCCACCAGCAGGGACACTGGCACAGATACGCAGTATTTT
CATSRDTGTDTQYF
>TRBV7-8|TRBJ2-1|few|TRBD2
TGTGCCAGCAGCCCCGGAGGCGGGAGCTCCTACAATGAGCAGTTCTTC
CASSPGGGSSYNEQFF
>TRBV7-9|TRBJ2-1|many|TRBD2
TGTGCCAGCAGCTCGACTAGCGCCCTCAATGATGAGCAGTTCTTC
CASSSTSALNDEQFF